Shown below are 8 T cell receptor beta chains from a single sample sequenced in a study of blood T cells in healthy people across ages. Then a second PCR, running roughly 7 to 11 cycles, was carried out with a sample-barcoded 5' primer and a J-beta primer mix. Using its own MiXCR run on the 5' RACE reads, TCRdb lists one record per CDR3 protein. The table includes 1.5 million to 2 million distinct CDR3 sequences, approximately 30% detected once. Sequencing used blood. These receptors were taken from a woman in her twenties or thirties in good health.

This clonotype was seen more than once but under ten times. J is TRBJ2-7 and V is TRBV29-1, with 7 nucleotides matching TRBD1. J lost 7 bases, V lost 5 bases, and 11 bases had no gene match. The germline CDR1 and CDR2 sequences are SQVTM and ANQGSEA. The CDR3 covers 13 residues. The CDR3 sequence: CSVKDRLDGEQYF. The CDR3 DNA sequence: TGCAGCGTTAAGGACAGGCTGGACGGGGAGCAGTACTTC.

The V and J genes are TRBV7-2 and TRBJ2-4; a possible D gene is TRBD2 (7 bases). The DNA end is a closer match to TRBJ2-5, so the J assignment may be wrong. The CDR3 has 17 residues. Germline V gene lookup returns CDR1 SGHTA and CDR2 FQGNSA. The chain's CDR3 is CASTIGGAGGGDETQYF. The DNA for the CDR3 is TGTGCCAGCACCATAGGGGGGGCTGGCGGAGGGGATGAGACCCAGTACTTC.

This clonotype was recorded many times. This chain connects TRBV10-3 to TRBJ2-7, with 9 bases fitting TRBD1. CDR1 is ENHRY, CDR2 SYGVKD, per germline. The CDR3 has 14 amino acids. After removal of 6 bases from V and 6 bases from J, the junction contained 9 bases not matched to a gene. CDR3 nucleotides: TGTGCCATCAGGGGGACAGGGAAAAAGGGCGAGCAGTACTTC. Amino acid sequence: CAIRGTGKKGEQYF.

This clonotype came up a few times. Being one base from a much bigger clone, this may be a read error. The J gene is TRBJ2-5, the V gene TRBV6-6; 8 positions match TRBD1. Per the germline V gene, CDR1 is MNHNY and CDR2 is SVGAGI (reference sequence). This CDR3 has 14 amino acids. J was trimmed by 3 bases and V by 6 bases; bases with no gene match: 6. The CDR3 nucleotides are TGTGCCAGCAGGCGTTCGACAGGGGAAGAGACCCAGTACTTC. This translates into CASRRSTGEETQYF.

This clonotype was counted between two and nine times. The chain uses TRBV5-1 and TRBJ1-2; D remains unclear. The CDR3 runs 13 residues. Germline lookup yields CDR1 SGHRS and CDR2 YFSETQ. The V end was cut by 3 bases, the J end by 4 bases, with 10 bases between. The CDR3 coding sequence is TGCGCCAGCAGCTCTAACTACTTCTATGGCTACACCTTC. This sequence encodes CASSSNYFYGYTF.

There are many counts of this clonotype. The chain recombines TRBV6-5 with TRBJ2-7; 11 positions match TRBD1. V was clipped by 6 bases and J by 2 bases; unmatched bases: 3. The germline CDR1 and CDR2 sequences are MNHEY and SVGAGI. The CDR3 sequence is 14 residues long. The CDR3 nucleotides are TGTGCCAGCAGGCCGGGACAGGGGGCCTACGAGCAGTACTTC. Translating it yields CASRPGQGAYEQYF.

This clonotype occurred a few times. The chain joins TRBV20-1 to TRBJ2-1; 11 bases are shared with TRBD2. V lost 5 bases to trimming and J lost 0 bases; unmatched junction nucleotides: 12. The germline V gene encodes CDR1 DFQATT and CDR2 SNEGSKA (reference sequence). The CDR3 contains 18 residues. CDR3 in amino acids: CSAEGPSGRSSSYNEQFF. CDR3 DNA sequence: TGCAGTGCTGAGGGGCCTAGCGGGAGGTCCAGCTCCTACAATGAGCAGTTCTTC.

This chain connects TRBV7-9 to TRBJ2-4; 9 bases are shared with TRBD2. V shed 7 bases, J shed 9 bases, and the junction held 16 bases outside the gene matches. The CDR3 runs 16 residues. Germline V gene lookup returns CDR1 SEHNR and CDR2 FQNEAQ (reference sequence). Written as DNA, the CDR3 is TGTGCCAGCAACCTTGGGAGCGGGAGGCCTCGGGGCATTCAGTACTTC. This sequence encodes CASNLGSGRPRGIQYF. The full variable domain, its missing parts supplied by reference TRBV7-9 and TRBJ2-4, is DTGVSQNPRHKITKRGQNVTFRCDPISEHNRLYWYRQTLGQGPEFLTYFQNEAQLEKSRLLSDRFSAERPKGSFSTLEIQRTEQGDSAMYLCASNLGSGRPRGIQYFGAGTRLSVL.